This TCR beta chain was identified in a study of control samples from healthy donors and cancer patients. Repertoires were generated with immunoSEQ multiplex PCR, while TCRdb's copy carries only in-frame clones and drops some. The sample consists of about 270,000 clones, around 79% of them appearing once. The CDR3 contains 14 residues. V lost 3 bases to trimming and J lost 5 bases, with 13 bases between them. CDR1 SNHLY and CDR2 FYNNEI come from the germline V gene. The clonotype comes from a woman aged 55-70 years with lung cancer. The material sequenced was PBMCs. The chain couples TRBV2 to TRBJ1-1, with D perhaps TRBD1 (6 bases). CDR3 DNA: TGTGCCAGCAGTGAGGGGGGGCGAGGGACTGAAGCTTTCTTT. The encoded protein is CASSEGGRGTEAFF.